Following are 18 T cell receptor beta chains from one sample sequenced in a study of somatic mutations in cytotoxic T cells in rheumatoid arthritis. Method: immunoSEQ multiplex PCR; TCRdb's copy keeps in-frame clones and lacks some. Of some 11,000 clones in the sample, 65% to 80% are singletons; the top ten hold roughly two fifths. The sequenced material came from CD8+ T cells sorted from blood. The source of these receptors is an adult with rheumatoid arthritis.

J is TRBJ2-1 and V is TRBV5-4, with D possibly matching TRBD2 (6 bases). The CDR3 extends over 15 amino acids. Per the germline V gene, CDR1 is SGHNT and CDR2 is YYREEE (reference sequence). V was trimmed by 4 bases and J by 6 bases, leaving 17 bases between them. For the CDR3, the DNA is TGTGCCAGCAGCGCGCAAGATGGGGGGTTCAATGAGCAGTTCTTC. Amino acid sequence: CASSAQDGGFNEQFF.

The chain combines TRBV6-1 with TRBJ1-1; TRBD1 might be the D (5 bases). V was pared by 9 bases and J by 8 bases, with 16 bases between. This CDR3 has 12 residues. CDR1 and CDR2 (germline): MNHNS, SASEGT. CDR3 in DNA: TGTGCCAGTGGTTTACTCGACAGCGAAGCTTTCTTT. It yields the protein CASGLLDSEAFF.

CDR3: CASSQGIQAGYNEQFF. The CDR3 DNA is TGTGCCAGCAGCCAAGGAATACAGGCGGGCTACAATGAGCAGTTCTTC. The genes are TRBV4-2 and TRBJ2-1, with D perhaps TRBD1 or TRBD2 (5 bases each). The germline CDR1 and CDR2 sequences are LGHNA and YNFKEQ. The CDR3 covers 16 residues. Trimming took 1 base from V and 3 from J, leaving 13 bases between them.

This chain connects TRBV4-3 to TRBJ1-2; tentative D call: TRBD1 (6 bases). In germline, CDR1 is LGHNA, CDR2 YSLEER. V lost 0 bases to trimming and J lost 8 bases, with 13 bases between them. The length of the CDR3 is 14 residues. The CDR3 DNA reads as TGCGCCAGCAGCCAAGAAGGGGGGGGAGAGGGCTACACCTTC. It codes for CASSQEGGGEGYTF.

This clone appeared once. The V and J genes are TRBV15 and TRBJ1-1; tentatively, D is TRBD1 (6 bases). The CDR3 contains 16 residues. The germline CDR1 and CDR2 sequences are LNHNV and YYDKDF (reference sequence). Trimming cost V 4 bases and J 5 bases, with 20 bases left between them. The CDR3 sequence: CATSILGGGQGTEAFF. Here the CDR3 DNA reads TGTGCCACCAGCATACTGGGGGGGGGCCAGGGGACTGAAGCTTTCTTT.

In this sample, this clone turned up a few times. Other nucleotide sequences in the sample specify the same CDR3. The gene calls are TRBV28 and TRBJ1-2; D possibly corresponds to TRBD1 (6 bases). V was trimmed by 5 bases and J by 8 bases, leaving 15 bases between them. Germline V gene sequence: CDR1 MDHEN, CDR2 SYDVKM. The CDR3 is 13 residues long. The CDR3 nucleotides are TGTGCCAGCAGTCTTGCAGGGGCGGGGGGCTACACCTTC. This translates into CASSLAGAGGYTF.

The gene calls are TRBV11-2 and TRBJ2-5; TRBD2 might be the D (6 bases). The germline gives CDR1 SGHAT, CDR2 FQNNGV. The CDR3 is 14 residues long. V gave up 1 base and J gave up 4 bases, with 10 bases separating them. DNA for the CDR3: TGTGCCAGCAGCTTAGGGGCGGGGAGAGAGACCCAGTACTTC. Translation: CASSLGAGRETQYF. The whole variable domain, remainder taken from reference TRBV11-2 and TRBJ2-5, is EAGVAQSPRYKIIEKRQSVAFWCNPISGHATLYWYQQILGQGPKLLIQFQNNGVVDDSQLPKDRFSAERLKGVDSTLKIQPAKLEDSAVYLCASSLGAGRETQYFGPGTRLLVL.

This clone was detected a few times. This chain joins TRBV6-1 and TRBJ1-1; D is perhaps TRBD1 (5 bases). Germline CDR1 reads MNHNS; CDR2 reads SASEGT. The CDR3 runs 13 residues. V shed 5 bases and J shed 1 base, with 8 bases lying between them. As DNA, the CDR3 is TGTGCCAGCAGTTCGACAGAGAACACTGAAGCTTTCTTT. Translation: CASSSTENTEAFF.

The rearrangement links TRBV6-6 to TRBJ1-1; 8 nucleotides line up with TRBD1. Trimming cost V 7 bases and J 0 bases; bases outside gene matches: 7. Germline values: CDR1 MNHNY, CDR2 SVGAGI (reference sequence). The CDR3 is made up of 15 amino acids. The CDR3 spells CASNTRQGLNTEAFF. In nucleotides, the CDR3 is TGTGCCAGCAATACCCGACAGGGGTTGAACACTGAAGCTTTCTTT.

This clone was observed a few times. The chain carries TRBV19 and TRBJ1-1, with D uncertain. CDR1 is LNHDA, CDR2 SQIVND, per germline (reference sequence). The CDR3 has 14 amino acids. Trimming took off 6 bases at V and 0 bases at J, with 11 bases between the two ends. CDR3 region: CASRNRGMNTEAFF. The CDR3 nucleotides read TGTGCCAGTAGAAACCGCGGAATGAACACTGAAGCTTTCTTT. Based on the CDR3 plus reference TRBV19 and TRBJ1-1, the full variable domain is DGGITQSPKYLFRKEGQNVTLSCEQNLNHDAMYWYRQDPGQGLRLIYYSQIVNDFQKGDIAEGYSVSREKKESFPLTVTSAQKNPTAFYLCASRNRGMNTEAFFGQGTRLTVV.

The chain joins TRBV2 to TRBJ2-1; 11 bases map to TRBD1. With V trimmed by 8 bases and J by 5 bases, 2 bases remained unmatched. The CDR3 is 13 amino acids. Germline CDR1 SNHLY, CDR2 FYNNEI. CDR3 loop: CASEGQGDNEQFF. The CDR3 coding sequence is TGTGCCAGCGAGGGACAGGGGGACAATGAGCAGTTCTTC.

The chain has TRBV7-6 and TRBJ2-1; the match to TRBD1 covers 7 bases. The CDR3 loop spans 15 amino acids. V shed 5 bases and J 2 bases; nucleotides not matched to a gene: 6. The V gene's germline CDR1 is SGHVS and CDR2 FNYEAQ. The CDR3 sequence: CASSRQGVAYNEQFF. The CDR3 DNA sequence: TGTGCCAGCAGCCGGCAGGGGGTTGCCTACAATGAGCAGTTCTTC.

This chain connects TRBV4-1 to TRBJ1-1; D is perhaps TRBD1 (6 bases). The V and J ends lost 1 base and 6 bases respectively, with 15 bases between them. This CDR3 has 15 amino acids. Germline assignment: CDR1 MGHRA and CDR2 YSYEKL. Here the CDR3 DNA reads TGCGCCAGCAGCCAAGTGCAACAGGGTTTCCCTGAAGCTTTCTTT. It encodes CASSQVQQGFPEAFF.

This sequence joins TRBV5-1 and TRBJ2-1, with D uncertain. CDR1 is SGHRS, CDR2 YFSETQ, per germline. V was trimmed by 1 base and J by 9 bases, leaving 11 bases between them. CDR3 length: 13 amino acids. Written as DNA, the CDR3 is TGCGCCAGCAGCTTGAGCCCGCCCGGTGAGCAGTTCTTC. This translates into CASSLSPPGEQFF.

Sample share makes this clone large. The J gene is TRBJ2-7, the V gene TRBV5-4, with D perhaps matching TRBD1 or TRBD2 (5 bases each). Trimming removed 0 bases at V and 1 base at J, with 8 bases between. This CDR3 is 14 amino acids long. Germline V gives CDR1 SGHNT, CDR2 YYREEE (reference sequence). CDR3 sequence: CASSLGGSSYEQYF. In nucleotides, the CDR3 is TGTGCCAGCAGCTTGGGGGGGAGTTCCTACGAGCAGTACTTC.

The rearrangement uses TRBV7-9 and TRBJ1-2; D gene uncertain. V shed 8 bases and J shed 1 base, with 11 bases lying between them. This CDR3 has 13 residues. Germline-derived CDR1 and CDR2 are SEHNR and FQNEAQ (reference sequence). CDR3 sequence reads: CASRGMSNYGYTF. CDR3 coding DNA: TGTGCCAGCCGCGGAATGAGTAACTATGGCTACACCTTC.

The genes are TRBV19 and TRBJ2-2; D gene ambiguous. This CDR3 spans 13 amino acids. CDR1 and CDR2 (germline): LNHDA, SQIVND (reference sequence). The V end lost 6 bases, the J end lost 4 bases, and 9 bases lay between the germline ends. CDR3 bases: TGTGCCAGTAGAGGCAGTGGCACCGGGGAGCTGTTTTTT. This codes for CASRGSGTGELFF.

This clone was observed once. The genes are TRBV13 and TRBJ1-5, with 8 nucleotides matching TRBD1. Per germline, CDR1 PRHDT and CDR2 FYEKMQ (reference sequence). V gave up 0 bases and J gave up 7 bases; unmatched junction bases: 8. The CDR3 runs to 16 residues. The CDR3 is CASSLGPQGVMQPQHF. CDR3 bases: TGTGCCAGCAGCTTAGGCCCACAGGGGGTGATGCAGCCCCAGCATTTT. Drawing the rest from reference TRBV13 and TRBJ1-5, the complete variable domain is AAGVIQSPRHLIKEKRETATLKCYPIPRHDTVYWYQQGPGQDPQFLISFYEKMQSDKGSIPDRFSAQQFSDYHSELNMSSLELGDSALYFCASSLGPQGVMQPQHFGDGTRLSIL.